This T cell receptor beta chain was sequenced in a study of CD8+CD57+ T cells in acquired aplastic anemia. Study results and caveats: Patients and controls turned out to have 25 to 30 CD8+ CDR3 sequences in common.

Points on this clonotype: Antigen specificity is unknown. Germline and junction disagree at one end, which may indicate a read error.

TCR beta VDJ and CDR3 profiles were obtained from a genomic DNA template. TCRdb re-analysed the reads in MiXCR, keeping a single row per CDR3 protein. The table includes about 210,000 distinct CDR3 sequences, 61% detected once. The CDR3 covers 13 residues. Germline V gene sequence: CDR1 SGHTS, CDR2 YDEGEE. The material sequenced was sorted CD4+, CD8+, or CD8+CD57+ T cells (not recorded which) from PBMCs. The chain uses TRBV5-8 and TRBJ1-4; D perhaps matches TRBD1 (5 bases). This TCR was recovered from a human donor in good health. CDR3 sequence: CASSQEQTEKLFF. The CDR3 DNA reads TGCGCCAGCAGCCAAGAACAGACAGAGAAACTGTTTTTT.